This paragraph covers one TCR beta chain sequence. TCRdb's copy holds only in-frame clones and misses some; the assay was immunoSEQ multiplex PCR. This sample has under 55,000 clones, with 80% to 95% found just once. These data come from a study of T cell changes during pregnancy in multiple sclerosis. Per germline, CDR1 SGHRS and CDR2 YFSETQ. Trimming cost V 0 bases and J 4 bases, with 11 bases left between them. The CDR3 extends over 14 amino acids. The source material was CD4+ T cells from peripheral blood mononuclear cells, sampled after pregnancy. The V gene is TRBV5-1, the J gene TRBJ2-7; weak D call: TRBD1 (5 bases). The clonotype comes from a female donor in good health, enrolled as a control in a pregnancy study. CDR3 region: CASSLDRFGYEQYF. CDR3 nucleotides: TGCGCCAGCAGCTTGGACAGGTTTGGGTACGAGCAGTACTTC.